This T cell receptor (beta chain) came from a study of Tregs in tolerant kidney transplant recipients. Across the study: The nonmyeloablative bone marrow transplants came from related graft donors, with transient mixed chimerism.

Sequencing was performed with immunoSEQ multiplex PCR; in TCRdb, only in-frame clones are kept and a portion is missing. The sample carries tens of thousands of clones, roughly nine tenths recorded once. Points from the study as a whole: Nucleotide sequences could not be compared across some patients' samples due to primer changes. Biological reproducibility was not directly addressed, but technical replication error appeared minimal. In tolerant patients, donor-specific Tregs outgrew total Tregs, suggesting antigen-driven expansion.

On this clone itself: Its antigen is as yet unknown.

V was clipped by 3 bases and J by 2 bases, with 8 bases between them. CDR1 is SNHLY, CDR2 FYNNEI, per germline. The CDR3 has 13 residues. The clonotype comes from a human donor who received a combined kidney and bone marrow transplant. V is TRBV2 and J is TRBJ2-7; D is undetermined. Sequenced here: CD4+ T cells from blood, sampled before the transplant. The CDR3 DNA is TGTGCCAGCAGTGACGGTTCCACCTACGAGCAGTACTTC. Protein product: CASSDGSTYEQYF. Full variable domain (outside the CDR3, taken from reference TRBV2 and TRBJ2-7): EPEVTQTPSHQVTQMGQEVILRCVPISNHLYFYWYRQILGQKVEFLVSFYNNEISEKSEIFDDQFSVERPDGSNFTLKIRSTKLEDSAMYFCASSDGSTYEQYFGPGTRLTVT.